This TCR beta chain was sequenced during a study of T cell repertoires in cytomegalovirus infection. Study outcomes and limitations: Cumulative frequency of public TCR beta families picked out carriers of CMV plus the relevant HLA.

This clonotype was recorded only once. Its antigen remains unidentified. TCRdb re-called the reads through MiXCR, storing one row per CDR3 protein. The table shows about 490,000 distinct CDR3 sequences, with about 17% occurring only once. V shed 8 bases and J shed 8 bases, with 9 bases lying between them. This CDR3 spans 10 amino acids. Germline V gene sequence: CDR1 SGHVS, CDR2 FNYEAQ. This chain joins TRBV7-6 and TRBJ1-1; D uncertain. Sequencing used CD8+ T cells from PBMCs. The receptor's source is a human donor in good health (CMV status not recorded). Some clones in this sample may be carry-over from other donors' samples. CDR3 nucleotides: TGTGCCAGCTGCGGGCCAGAAGCTTTCTTT. As protein: CASCGPEAFF.